This T cell receptor beta chain was obtained from a study of blood T cell repertoires in COVID-19. Study-wide context: COVID-19 samples from acute and convalescent phases originated in the United States, Italy and Spain.

The CDR3 has 14 residues. Germline CDR1 LNHDA, CDR2 SQIVND (reference sequence). The junction had 4 bases not matched to a gene; V was cut back by 3 bases and J by 6 bases. Only in-frame clones appear in the TCRdb table, and some are missing; sequencing was by immunoSEQ multiplex PCR. The table has approximately 160,000 clones, 65% to 85% seen once; the top ten hold approximately 10%. The source of this sequence is a man in his fifties or sixties with active or convalescent COVID-19. The chain is built from TRBV19 and TRBJ2-1; 8 nucleotides agree with TRBD2. Sequenced material: peripheral blood. The CDR3 DNA reads TGTGCCAGTAGTATCCAGCGGGGGTTCAATGAGCAGTTCTTC. It encodes CASSIQRGFNEQFF.